What follows is one T cell receptor (beta chain) and its context. Using immunoSEQ multiplex PCR, the repertoire was profiled, and TCRdb retains in-frame clones only, with some absent. Altogether more than 85,000 clones are present, approximately 88% being singletons, with the ten largest covering 3.7%. The data stem from a study of control samples from healthy donors and cancer patients. Germline loops: CDR1 LNHDA, CDR2 SQIVND (reference sequence). V dropped 3 bases and J dropped 5 bases, with 10 bases sitting between them. The CDR3 spans 13 residues. The sample comprised PBMCs. The sequence was obtained from a woman aged 55-69 years with lung cancer. The chain uses TRBV19 and TRBJ1-1; possibly TRBD1 for D (5 bases). The CDR3 loop is CASSIVRATEAFF. CDR3 DNA: TGTGCCAGTAGTATTGTCAGGGCTACTGAAGCTTTCTTT.